This TCR beta chain was profiled in a study of graft-versus-host responses after intestinal transplantation. The assay was immunoSEQ multiplex PCR, and TCRdb's table has in-frame clones only and misses some. The data hold about 54,000 clones, with 91% observed a single time. Trimming took 4 bases from V and 11 from J, leaving 13 bases between them. Germline CDR1 LNHDA, CDR2 SQIVND (reference sequence). The CDR3 contains 12 residues. This clone was observed once. This sequence was found in a human patient who received an intestinal transplant, so some T cells may come from the graft donor. The chain couples TRBV19 to TRBJ2-3; D may match TRBD1 or TRBD2 (5 bases each). Source: PBMCs, taken roughly 680 days after intestinal transplant. CDR3 loop: CASSSRGALQYF. In DNA form, the CDR3 reads TGTGCCAGTAGTAGTCGAGGGGCCTTGCAGTATTTT.